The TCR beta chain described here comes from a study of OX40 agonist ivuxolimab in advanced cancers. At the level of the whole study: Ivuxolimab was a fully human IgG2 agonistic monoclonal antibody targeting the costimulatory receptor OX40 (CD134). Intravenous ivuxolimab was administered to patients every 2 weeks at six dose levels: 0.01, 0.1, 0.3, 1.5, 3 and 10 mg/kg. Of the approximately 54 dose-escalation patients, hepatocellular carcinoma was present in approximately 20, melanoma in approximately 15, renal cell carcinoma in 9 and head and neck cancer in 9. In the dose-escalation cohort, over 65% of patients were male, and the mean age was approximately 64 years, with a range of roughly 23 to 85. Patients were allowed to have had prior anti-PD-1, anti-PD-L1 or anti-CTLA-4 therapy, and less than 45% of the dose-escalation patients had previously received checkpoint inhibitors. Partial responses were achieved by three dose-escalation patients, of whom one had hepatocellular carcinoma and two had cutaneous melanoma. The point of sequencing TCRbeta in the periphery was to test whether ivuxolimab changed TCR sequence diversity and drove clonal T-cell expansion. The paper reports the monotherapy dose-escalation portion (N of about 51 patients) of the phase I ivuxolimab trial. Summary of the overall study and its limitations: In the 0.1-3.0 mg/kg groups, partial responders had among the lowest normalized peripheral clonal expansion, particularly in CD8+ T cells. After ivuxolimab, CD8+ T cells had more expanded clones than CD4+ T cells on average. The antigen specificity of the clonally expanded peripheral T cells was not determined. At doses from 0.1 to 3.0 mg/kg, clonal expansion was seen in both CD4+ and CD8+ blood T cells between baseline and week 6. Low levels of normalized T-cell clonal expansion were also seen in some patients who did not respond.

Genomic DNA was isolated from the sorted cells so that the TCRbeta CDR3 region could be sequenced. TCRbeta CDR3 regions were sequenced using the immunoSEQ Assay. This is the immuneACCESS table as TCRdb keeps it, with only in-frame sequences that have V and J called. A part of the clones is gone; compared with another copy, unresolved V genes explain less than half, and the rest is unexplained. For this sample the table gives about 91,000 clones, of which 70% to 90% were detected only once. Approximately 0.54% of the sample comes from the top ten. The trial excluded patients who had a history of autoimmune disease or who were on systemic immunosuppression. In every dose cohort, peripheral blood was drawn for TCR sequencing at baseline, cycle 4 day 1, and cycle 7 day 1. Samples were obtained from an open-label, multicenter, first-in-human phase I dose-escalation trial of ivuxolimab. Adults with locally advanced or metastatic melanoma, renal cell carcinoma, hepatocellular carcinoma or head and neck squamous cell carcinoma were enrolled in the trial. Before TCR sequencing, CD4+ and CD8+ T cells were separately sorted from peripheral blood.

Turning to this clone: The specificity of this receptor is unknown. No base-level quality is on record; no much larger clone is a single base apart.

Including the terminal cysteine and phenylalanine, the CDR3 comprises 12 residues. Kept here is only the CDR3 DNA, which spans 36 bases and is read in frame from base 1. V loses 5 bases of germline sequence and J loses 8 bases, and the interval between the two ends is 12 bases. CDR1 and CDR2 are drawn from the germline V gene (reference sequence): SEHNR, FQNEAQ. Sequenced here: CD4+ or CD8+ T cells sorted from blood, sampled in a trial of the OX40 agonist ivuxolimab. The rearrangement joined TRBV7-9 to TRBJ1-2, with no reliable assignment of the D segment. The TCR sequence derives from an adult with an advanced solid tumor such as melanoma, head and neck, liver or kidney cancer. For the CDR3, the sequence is CASSPRARGYTF. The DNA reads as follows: TGTGCCAGCAGCCCTCGGGCCCGGGGCTACACCTTC.